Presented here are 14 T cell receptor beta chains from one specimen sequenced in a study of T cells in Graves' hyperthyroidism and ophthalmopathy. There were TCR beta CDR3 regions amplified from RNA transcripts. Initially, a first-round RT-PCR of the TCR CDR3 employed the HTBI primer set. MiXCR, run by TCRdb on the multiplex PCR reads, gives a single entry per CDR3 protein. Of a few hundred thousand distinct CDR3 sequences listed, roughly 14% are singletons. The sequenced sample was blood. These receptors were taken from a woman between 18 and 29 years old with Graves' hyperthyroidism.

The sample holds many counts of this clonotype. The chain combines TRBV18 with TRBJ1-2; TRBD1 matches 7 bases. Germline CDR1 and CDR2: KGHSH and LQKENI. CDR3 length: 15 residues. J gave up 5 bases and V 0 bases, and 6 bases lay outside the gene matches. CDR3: CASSPPEAGGYGYTF. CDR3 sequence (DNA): TGTGCCAGCTCACCACCGGAGGCAGGGGGTTATGGCTACACCTTC.

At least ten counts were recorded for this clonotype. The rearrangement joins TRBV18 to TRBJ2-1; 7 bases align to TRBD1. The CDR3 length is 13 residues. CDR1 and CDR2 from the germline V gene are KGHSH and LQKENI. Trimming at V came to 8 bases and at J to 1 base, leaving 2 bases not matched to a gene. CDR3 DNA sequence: TGTGCCAGCGTGGGACAGTCCTACAATGAGCAGTTCTTC. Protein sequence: CASVGQSYNEQFF.

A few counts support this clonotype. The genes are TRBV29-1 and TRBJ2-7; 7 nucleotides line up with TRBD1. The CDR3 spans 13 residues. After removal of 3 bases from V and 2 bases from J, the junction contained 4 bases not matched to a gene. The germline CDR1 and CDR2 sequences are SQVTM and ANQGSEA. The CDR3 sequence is CSVEGTATYEQYF. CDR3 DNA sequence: TGCAGCGTTGAGGGGACAGCCACCTACGAGCAGTACTTC.

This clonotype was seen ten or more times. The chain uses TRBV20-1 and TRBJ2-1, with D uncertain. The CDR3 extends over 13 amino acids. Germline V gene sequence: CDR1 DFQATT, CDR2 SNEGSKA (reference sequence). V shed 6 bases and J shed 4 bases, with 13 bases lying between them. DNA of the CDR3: TGCAGTGCCCCTGCCCTAGAATACAATGAGCAGTTCTTC. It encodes CSAPALEYNEQFF.

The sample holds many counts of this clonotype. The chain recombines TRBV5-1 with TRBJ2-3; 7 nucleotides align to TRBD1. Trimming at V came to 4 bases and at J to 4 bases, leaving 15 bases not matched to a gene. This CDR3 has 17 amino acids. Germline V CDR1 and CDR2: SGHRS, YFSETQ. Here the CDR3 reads CASSVPVTGYSADTQYF. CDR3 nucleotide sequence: TGCGCCAGCAGCGTGCCGGTGACAGGGTATAGCGCAGATACGCAGTATTTT.

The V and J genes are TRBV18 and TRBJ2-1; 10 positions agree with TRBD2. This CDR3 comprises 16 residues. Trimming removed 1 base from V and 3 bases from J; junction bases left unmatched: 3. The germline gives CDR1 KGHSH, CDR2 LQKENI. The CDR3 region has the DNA TGTGCCAGCTCACCACAAGCGGGAGGGATCTACAATGAGCAGTTCTTC. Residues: CASSPQAGGIYNEQFF.

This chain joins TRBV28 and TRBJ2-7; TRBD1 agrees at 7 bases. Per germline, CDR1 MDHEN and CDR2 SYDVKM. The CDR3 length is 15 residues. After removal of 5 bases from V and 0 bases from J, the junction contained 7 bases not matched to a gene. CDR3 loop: CASSRDRDSSYEQYF. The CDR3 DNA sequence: TGTGCCAGCAGTCGGGACCGGGACAGCTCCTACGAGCAGTACTTC.

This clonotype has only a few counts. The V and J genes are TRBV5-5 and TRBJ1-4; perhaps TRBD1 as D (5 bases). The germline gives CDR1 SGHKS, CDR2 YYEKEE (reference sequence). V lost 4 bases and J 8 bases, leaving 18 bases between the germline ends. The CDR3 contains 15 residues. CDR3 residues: CASSLAGRKWEKLFF. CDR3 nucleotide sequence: TGTGCCAGCAGCCTCGCAGGGAGGAAATGGGAAAAACTGTTTTTT. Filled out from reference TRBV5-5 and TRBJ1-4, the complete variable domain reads DAGVTQSPTHLIKTRGQQVTLRCSPISGHKSVSWYQQVLGQGPQFIFQYYEKEERGRGNFPDRFSARQFPNYSSELNVNALLLGDSALYLCASSLAGRKWEKLFFGSGTQLSVL.

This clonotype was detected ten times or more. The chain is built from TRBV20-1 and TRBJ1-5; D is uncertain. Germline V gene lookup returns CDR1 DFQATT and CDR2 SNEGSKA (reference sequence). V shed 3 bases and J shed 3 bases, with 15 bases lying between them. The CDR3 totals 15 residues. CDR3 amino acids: CSASPKGPLNQPQHF. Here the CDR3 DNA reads TGCAGTGCTAGCCCGAAAGGACCTCTCAATCAGCCCCAGCATTTT.

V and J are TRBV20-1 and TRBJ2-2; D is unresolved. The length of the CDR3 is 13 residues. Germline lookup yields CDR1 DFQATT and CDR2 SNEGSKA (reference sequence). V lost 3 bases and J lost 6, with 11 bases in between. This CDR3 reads CSAREIKAGELFF. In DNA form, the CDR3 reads TGCAGTGCTAGGGAAATTAAAGCCGGGGAGCTGTTTTTT.

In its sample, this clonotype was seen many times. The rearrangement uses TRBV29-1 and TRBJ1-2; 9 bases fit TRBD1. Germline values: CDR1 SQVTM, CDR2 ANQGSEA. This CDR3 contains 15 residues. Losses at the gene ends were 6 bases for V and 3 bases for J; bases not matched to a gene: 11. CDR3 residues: CSVEGQGHNDYGYTF. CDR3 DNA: TGCAGCGTAGAGGGACAGGGACATAATGACTATGGCTACACCTTC.

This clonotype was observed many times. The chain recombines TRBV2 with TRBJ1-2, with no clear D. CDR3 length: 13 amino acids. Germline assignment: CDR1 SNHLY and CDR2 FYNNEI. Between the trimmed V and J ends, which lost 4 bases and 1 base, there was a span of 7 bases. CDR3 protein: CASSGTVNYGYTF. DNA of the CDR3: TGTGCCAGCAGTGGTACAGTTAACTATGGCTACACCTTC.

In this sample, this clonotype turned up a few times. CDR3 loop: CASSSRPIGYEQYF. As DNA, the CDR3 is TGTGCCAGCAGTTCCCGCCCGATAGGCTACGAGCAGTACTTC. The chain is built from TRBV27 and TRBJ2-7; D remains unclear. V lost 4 bases and J 3 bases, leaving 13 bases between the germline ends. The CDR3 has 14 residues. Germline V CDR1 and CDR2: MNHEY, SMNVEV (reference sequence).

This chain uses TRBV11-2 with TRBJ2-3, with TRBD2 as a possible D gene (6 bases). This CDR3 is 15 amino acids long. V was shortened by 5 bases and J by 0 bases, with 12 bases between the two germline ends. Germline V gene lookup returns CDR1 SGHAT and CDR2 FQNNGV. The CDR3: CASSQWGDSTDTQYF. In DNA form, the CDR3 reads TGTGCCAGCAGCCAGTGGGGGGACAGCACAGATACGCAGTATTTT.